The 7 T cell receptor beta chains given below trace back to one sample, sequenced in a study of cytomegalovirus exposure and HLA in healthy donors. This PCR relied on a set of 60 Vbeta primers and 13 Jbeta primers. Assay used: immunoSEQ multiplex PCR; TCRdb lists only in-frame clones, some missing. The sample carries more than 20,000 clones, roughly 70% recorded once. The sequencing sample was made of PBMCs. The receptors derive from a woman aged 50 to 60 in good health and CMV-seronegative.

Sample share makes this clone medium-sized. The rearrangement joins TRBV15 to TRBJ2-5; the D gene is possibly TRBD2 (5 bases). The CDR3 has 15 residues. V lost 3 bases to trimming and J lost 5 bases, with 16 bases between them. CDR1 is LNHNV and CDR2 is YYDKDF in the germline V gene (reference sequence). CDR3 DNA sequence: TGTGCCACCAGCAGGGACTTCGAGGGCGGGGAGACCCAGTACTTC. This gives the protein CATSRDFEGGETQYF. The variable domain in full, completed from reference TRBV15 and TRBJ2-5, reads DAMVIQNPRYQVTQFGKPVTLSCSQTLNHNVMYWYQQKSSQAPKLLFHYYDKDFNNEADTPDNFQSRRPNTSFCFLDIRSPGLGDTAMYLCATSRDFEGGETQYFGPGTRLLVL.

The chain couples TRBV4-1 to TRBJ1-5; TRBD1 might be the D (6 bases). The germline V gene encodes CDR1 MGHRA and CDR2 YSYEKL. V shed 0 bases and J shed 5 bases, with 20 bases lying between them. This CDR3 has 18 residues. CDR3 protein: CASSQEQGYSWRYQPQHF. CDR3 nucleotide sequence: TGCGCCAGCAGCCAAGAACAGGGTTATTCCTGGCGGTATCAGCCCCAGCATTTT.

V gene TRBV6-5 combines with J gene TRBJ2-5; 9 bases are a match to TRBD1. This CDR3 region has 14 residues. Trimming took 5 bases from V and 5 from J; bases not matched to a gene: 6. Germline CDR1 MNHEY, CDR2 SVGAGI. CDR3 coding DNA: TGTGCCAGCAGTCCGGGACAGGGATGGGAGACCCAGTACTTC. Translation gives CASSPGQGWETQYF.

The chain uses TRBV7-6 and TRBJ1-5; no clear D gene. V was shortened by 5 bases and J by 6 bases, with 11 bases between the two germline ends. The CDR3 extends over 13 amino acids. CDR1 is SGHVS and CDR2 is FNYEAQ in the germline V gene. The CDR3 DNA sequence: TGTGCCAGCAGCCTCGGCGGGATTCAGCCCCAGCATTTT. Translation: CASSLGGIQPQHF.

The chain carries TRBV7-2 and TRBJ1-4; tentatively, D is TRBD1 (6 bases). The CDR3 contains 15 residues. Germline V gene data show CDR1 as SGHTA and CDR2 as FQGNSA. The V and J ends lost 5 bases and 8 bases respectively, with 18 bases between them. CDR3 nucleotide sequence: TGTGCCAGCAGCCTTCACAGGGACCCGAAGGAAAAACTGTTTTTT. Encoded protein: CASSLHRDPKEKLFF.

The chain combines TRBV19 with TRBJ1-2; 7 bases map to TRBD1. The junction had 6 bases not matched to a gene; V was cut back by 1 base and J by 4 bases. This CDR3 has 15 residues. Germline CDR1 reads LNHDA; CDR2 reads SQIVND (reference sequence). In nucleotides, the CDR3 is TGTGCCAGTAGTATAGGAGGGCGACAGGGCTATGGCTACACCTTC. Translated: CASSIGGRQGYGYTF.

This chain links TRBV5-1 with TRBJ2-1; 11 bases line up with TRBD2. The germline gives CDR1 SGHRS, CDR2 YFSETQ. This CDR3 has 16 residues. Losses at the gene ends were 3 bases for V and 8 bases for J; bases not matched to a gene: 10. CDR3 sequence (DNA): TGCGCCAGCAGCTCAGTACTAGCGGGAGTAACCGATGAGCAGTTCTTC. Amino acids: CASSSVLAGVTDEQFF.